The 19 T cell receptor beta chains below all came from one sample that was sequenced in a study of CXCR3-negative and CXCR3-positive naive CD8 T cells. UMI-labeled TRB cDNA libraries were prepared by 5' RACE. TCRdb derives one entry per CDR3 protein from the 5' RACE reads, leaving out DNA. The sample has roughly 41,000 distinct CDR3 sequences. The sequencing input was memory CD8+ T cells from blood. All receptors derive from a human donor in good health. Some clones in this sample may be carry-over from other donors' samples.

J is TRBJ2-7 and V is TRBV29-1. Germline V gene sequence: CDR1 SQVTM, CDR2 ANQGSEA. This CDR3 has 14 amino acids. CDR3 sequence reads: CSVALITGNYEQYF.

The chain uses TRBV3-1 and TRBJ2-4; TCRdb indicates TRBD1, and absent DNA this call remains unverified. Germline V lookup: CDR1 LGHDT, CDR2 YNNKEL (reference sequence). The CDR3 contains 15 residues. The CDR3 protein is CASSPSLGLSDIQYF.

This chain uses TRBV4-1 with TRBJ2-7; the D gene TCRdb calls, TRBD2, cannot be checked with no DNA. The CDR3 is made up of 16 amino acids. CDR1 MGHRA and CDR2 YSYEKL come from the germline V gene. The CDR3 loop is CASSQDSEDSYYEQYF.

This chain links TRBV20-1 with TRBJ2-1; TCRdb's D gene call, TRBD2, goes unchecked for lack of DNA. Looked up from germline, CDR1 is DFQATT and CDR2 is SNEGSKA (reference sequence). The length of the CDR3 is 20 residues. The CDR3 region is CSATFYLDQGPRFSYNEQFF.

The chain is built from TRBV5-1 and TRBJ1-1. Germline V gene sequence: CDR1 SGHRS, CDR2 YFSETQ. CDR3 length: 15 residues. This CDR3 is CASSLATPLVSEAFF.

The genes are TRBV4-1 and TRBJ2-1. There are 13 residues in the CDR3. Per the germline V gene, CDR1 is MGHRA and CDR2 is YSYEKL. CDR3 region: CASSQASDNEQFF.

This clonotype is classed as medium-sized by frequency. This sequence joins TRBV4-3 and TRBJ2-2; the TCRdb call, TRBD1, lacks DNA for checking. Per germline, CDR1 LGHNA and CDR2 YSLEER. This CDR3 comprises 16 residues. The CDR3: CASSNPSGQYTGELFF.

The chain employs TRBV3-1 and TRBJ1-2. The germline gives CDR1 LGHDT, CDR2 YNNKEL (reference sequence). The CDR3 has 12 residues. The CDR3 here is CASSQDGRAGIF.

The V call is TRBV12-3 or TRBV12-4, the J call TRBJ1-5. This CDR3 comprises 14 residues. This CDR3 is CASSLAGSNQPQHF.

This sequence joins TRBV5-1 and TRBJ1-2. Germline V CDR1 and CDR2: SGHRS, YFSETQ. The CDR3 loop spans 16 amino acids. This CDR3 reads CASSHPAHPSNYGYTF.

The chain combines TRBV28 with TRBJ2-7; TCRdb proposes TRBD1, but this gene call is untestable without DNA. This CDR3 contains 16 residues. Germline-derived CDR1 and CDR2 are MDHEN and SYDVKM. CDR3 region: CASSFTRGRGTYEQYF.

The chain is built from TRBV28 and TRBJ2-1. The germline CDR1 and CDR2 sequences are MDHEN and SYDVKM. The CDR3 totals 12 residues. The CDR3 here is CASSNWGNEQFF.

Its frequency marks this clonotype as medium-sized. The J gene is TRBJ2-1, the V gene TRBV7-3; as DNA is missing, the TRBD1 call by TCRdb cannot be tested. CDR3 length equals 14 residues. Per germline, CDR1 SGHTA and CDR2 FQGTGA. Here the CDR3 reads CASSLGGDYNEQFF.

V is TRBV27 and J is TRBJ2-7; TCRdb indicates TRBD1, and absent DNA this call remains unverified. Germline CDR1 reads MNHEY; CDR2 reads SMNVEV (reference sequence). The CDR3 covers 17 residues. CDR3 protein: CASSLRPRDPTTWEQYF.

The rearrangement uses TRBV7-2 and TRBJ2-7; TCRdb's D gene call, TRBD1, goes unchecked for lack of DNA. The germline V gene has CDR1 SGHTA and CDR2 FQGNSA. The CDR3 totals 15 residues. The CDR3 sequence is CASSHPTGEAYEQYF. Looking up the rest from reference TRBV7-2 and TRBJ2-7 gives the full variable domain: GAGVSQSPSNKVTEKGKDVELRCDPISGHTALYWYRQSLGQGLEFLIYFQGNSAPDKSGLPSDRFSAERTGGSVSTLTIQRTQQEDSAVYLCASSHPTGEAYEQYFGPGTRLTVT.

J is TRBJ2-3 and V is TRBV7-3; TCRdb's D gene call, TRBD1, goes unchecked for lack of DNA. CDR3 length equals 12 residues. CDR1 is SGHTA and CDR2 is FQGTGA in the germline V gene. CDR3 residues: CASSLQGNTQYF.

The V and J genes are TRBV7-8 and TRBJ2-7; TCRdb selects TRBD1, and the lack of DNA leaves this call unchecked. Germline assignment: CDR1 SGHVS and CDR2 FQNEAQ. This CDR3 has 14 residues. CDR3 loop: CASSDSGGLYEQYF.

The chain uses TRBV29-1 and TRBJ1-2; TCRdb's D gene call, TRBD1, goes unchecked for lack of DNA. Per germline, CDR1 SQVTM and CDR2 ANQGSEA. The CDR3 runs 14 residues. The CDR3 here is CSVSQDRQPYGYTF. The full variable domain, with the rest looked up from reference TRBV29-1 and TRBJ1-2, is SAVISQKPSRDICQRGTSLTIQCQVDSQVTMMFWYRQQPGQSLTLIATANQGSEATYESGFVIDKFPISRPNLTFSTLTVSNMSPEDSSIYLCSVSQDRQPYGYTFGSGTRLTVV.

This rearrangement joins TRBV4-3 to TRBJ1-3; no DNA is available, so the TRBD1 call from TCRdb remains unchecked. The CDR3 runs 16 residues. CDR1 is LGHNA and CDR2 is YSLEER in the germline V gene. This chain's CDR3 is CASSQDGANSGNTIYF.